This T cell receptor (beta chain) was captured by sequencing in a study of CD8 T cells in ankylosing spondylitis. This clonotype showed up just a few times. Its target is unknown. Molecular-barcoded quantitative 5'-RACE produced these TCR beta libraries. MiXCR was run by TCRdb on the 5' RACE reads, yielding one entry per CDR3 protein. The table includes a few hundred thousand distinct CDR3 sequences, about a fifth detected once. Study-wide points: Typical of ankylosing spondylitis blood, it appeared, was a TCR beta motif of eight highly homologous variants. Enrichment of disease-linked clones was reportedly significant in matched ankylosing spondylitis synovial fluid.

There are 14 residues in the CDR3. V gave up 8 bases and J gave up 2 bases, with 17 bases separating them. CDR1 is SQVTM and CDR2 is ANQGSEA in the germline V gene. J is TRBJ2-3 and V is TRBV29-1; D may be TRBD2 (6 bases). Sequenced: blood, either unsorted or a sorted T cell fraction (not recorded which). The receptor comes from a male donor with ankylosing spondylitis. The CDR3 DNA follows: TGCAGCACCGTAGCGGAGATAGTCACAGATACGCAGTATTTT. Protein product: CSTVAEIVTDTQYF.